The 3 T cell receptor beta chains given below trace back to one sample, sequenced in a study of shared clonotypes between healthy human individuals. The protocol was immunoSEQ multiplex PCR, while the TCRdb copy is restricted to in-frame clones and leaves out a portion. The sample shows hundreds of thousands of clones, approximately 95% of them seen only once. CD45RO-negative, CCR7-selected cells formed the naive CD8 fraction, which excluded terminally differentiated effector memory CD45RA+ cells. The source material was naive CD8+ T cells sorted from blood. The source is a woman younger than 45 in good health.

The chain joins TRBV7-6 to TRBJ2-1; D unresolved. Germline V gene lookup returns CDR1 SGHVS and CDR2 FNYEAQ. V lost 1 base and J lost 1, with 11 bases in between. This CDR3 comprises 16 residues. Here the CDR3 reads CASSLGGDSSYNEQFF. CDR3 nucleotides: TGTGCCAGCAGCTTAGGTGGCGACTCGTCCTACAATGAGCAGTTCTTC.

This clone is a singleton in its sample. The CDR3 DNA sequence: TGTGCCAGCAGCTTGGACTTGGGGGGACCGGTAGGAGAGCAGTACTTC. Its protein product is CASSLDLGGPVGEQYF. V gene TRBV5-6 combines with J gene TRBJ2-7, with D possibly TRBD2 on 6 matching bases. CDR3 length equals 16 residues. Trimming left V 0 bases short and J 7 bases short, with 20 bases between. Looked up from germline, CDR1 is SGHDT and CDR2 is YYEEEE.

This chain uses TRBV30 with TRBJ2-1; D gene ambiguous. The length of the CDR3 is 13 residues. Trimming stripped 0 bases from V and 12 bases from J, with 15 bases between. Germline V gene lookup returns CDR1 GTSNPN and CDR2 SVGIG (reference sequence). The CDR3 DNA reads TGTGCCTGGAGTGTACTGGGCCTGGGCGGGCAGTTCTTC. Translating it yields CAWSVLGLGGQFF.